Listed below are T cell receptor beta chains from one sample, sequenced in a study of spatial heterogeneity in lung cancer. From the 5' RACE reads, TCRdb called clonotypes with MiXCR, one entry per CDR3 protein. This sample has about 14,000 distinct CDR3 sequences, with about 9.4% found just once. Sequenced here: PBMCs, sampled at surgery. These receptors were taken from a male donor with early-stage non-small cell lung cancer. CDR3s include the opening cysteine and the closing phenylalanine or tryptophan. A D gene is named only where the DNA matches it firmly. Rows may omit the clone size; those that give it use once, few, many or a size class.

cdr3_aa	cdr3_nt	clone_size	v_call	j_call	d_call
CASSHPLKYEQYF	TGTGCCAGCAGCCACCCGCTGAAGTACGAGCAGTACTTC	many	TRBV14	TRBJ2-7	NA
CSAPVWVENIQYF	TGCAGTGCTCCCGTTTGGGTAGAAAACATTCAGTACTTC	few	TRBV20-1	TRBJ2-4	NA
CATSDYGTSGGEQFF	TGTGCCACCAGTGATTACGGGACTAGCGGGGGTGAGCAGTTCTTC	many	TRBV24-1	TRBJ2-1	TRBD2
CASSYEQGPNYGYTF	TGTGCCAGCAGTTACGAACAGGGACCTAACTATGGCTACACCTTC	once	TRBV6-5	TRBJ1-2	NA
CASSQRESGEQYF	TGTGCCAGCAGTCAGCGGGAGTCCGGCGAGCAGTACTTC	NA	TRBV11-2	TRBJ2-7	TRBD2
CASRGYRDSTNEKLFF	TGTGCCAGCAGGGGGTACAGGGACTCAACTAATGAAAAACTGTTTTTT	many	TRBV6-1	TRBJ1-4	NA
CASSGGQGSSEQYF	TGCGCCAGCAGCGGCGGACAGGGGTCGAGCGAGCAGTACTTC	many	TRBV5-1	TRBJ2-7	TRBD1
CASSSQGYTYEQYF	TGTGCCAGCAGTTCCCAGGGGTACACCTACGAGCAGTACTTC	many	TRBV2	TRBJ2-7	NA
CASSPGTGGEETQYF	TGTGCCAGCAGCCCTGGGACAGGGGGCGAGGAGACCCAGTACTTC	NA	TRBV5-4	TRBJ2-5	TRBD1
CASSLRGGGEKLFF	TGTGCCAGCAGTTTAAGAGGGGGGGGTGAAAAACTGTTTTTT	many	TRBV12-3/TRBV12-4	TRBJ1-4	NA
CANVWTGELFF	TGTGCCAACGTTTGGACCGGGGAGCTGTTTTTT	NA	TRBV27	TRBJ2-2	NA
CASSPRGLSYEQYF	TGTGCCAGCAGCCCAAGGGGACTGTCCTACGAGCAGTACTTC	many	TRBV7-9	TRBJ2-7	NA
CASSSLSGLALYEQYF	TGTGCCAGCAGCTCCTTATCGGGACTAGCGCTCTACGAGCAGTACTTC	many	TRBV7-2	TRBJ2-7	TRBD2
CASKPSRDSYYEQYF	TGTGCCAGCAAACCCTCCCGGGACAGCTATTACGAGCAGTACTTC	many	TRBV27	TRBJ2-7	TRBD1
CSARTGGGGVSYNEQFF	TGCAGTGCTAGAACCGGGGGAGGGGGTGTCTCCTACAATGAGCAGTTCTTC	many	TRBV20-1	TRBJ2-1	NA
CASHKGRESDTQYF	TGTGCCAGCCATAAAGGGCGGGAGTCAGATACGCAGTATTTT	many	TRBV6-6	TRBJ2-3	TRBD2